This T cell receptor beta chain was identified during a study of shared clonotypes between healthy human individuals (TCRdb year 2020). For context, the study as a whole: Three men and two women, aged 18 to 49 years, made up the cohort. Per donor, three plates each were used for CD4 naive and CD4 memory, two for CD8 naive, and one for CD8 memory. To estimate repertoire size and how much clonotypes are shared between individuals, the study performed deep sequencing of blood TCR repertoires from a few healthy adults. To increase sequencing depth and limit assay-specific biases, TCR repertoire library preparation and sequencing were carried out by different laboratories using diverse techniques. Each donor's leukapheresis produced roughly between roughly 0.85 and 9.5 billion PBMCs.

Healthy HIV-negative adults with no recently reported acute infections or vaccinations were included as donors. All donors were Caucasian adults living in Nashville, Tennessee, USA. CD4+ T cells were enriched by magnetic negative selection; naive cells were then positively selected on CD45RA, and the negative fraction formed the memory subset. Blood was obtained by leukapheresis, after which PBMCs were separated by Ficoll-Histopaque density gradient centrifugation and cryopreserved in liquid nitrogen vapor phase. Purity and quantity of every magnetically sorted T cell population were checked by analytical flow cytometry. Genomic DNA was isolated from each sorted fraction and quantified by UV absorbance on a Nanodrop 2000c. What the authors observed across the whole study: Sampling was restricted to blood, and TCR repertoires in tissue are likely to differ from TCR repertoires in blood. About 5% of naive CD4, 3% to 3.5% of naive CD8, about 2.1% of memory CD4, and 0.35% to 0.5% of memory CD8 clonotypes were shared across four donors. Even with the large sequencing depth, rarefaction of the sorted-subset datasets indicated that sequencing was incomplete. Higher generation probabilities were observed for clonotypes shared by all four sorted-subset donors than for non-shared clonotypes. The small number of donors limited the genetic and exposure-history diversity represented. Pairwise subsampling led to the expectation that sequencing depth would affect the degree of clonotype sharing among donors. Estimated clonotype richness was generally larger for naive than for memory subsets.

CDR1 is given as SNHLY and CDR2 as FYNNEI, both from the germline V gene. From its cysteine to its phenylalanine, the CDR3 spans 17 amino acids. Only CDR3 DNA remains: 51 bases, in frame from the first base. The junction carries 15 bases between V and J, which are trimmed by 4 bases and 0 bases respectively. Details on this clone: No cognate antigen has been identified for it. Base qualities are not at hand, and no much larger clone is one base apart.

TCR CDR3 regions were amplified from genomic DNA by multiplex PCR using the deep immunoSEQ assay. Extracted genomic DNA from each cell subset was distributed evenly across all wells of several immunoSEQ 96-well plates, and each plate was treated as a replicate. For sorted subsets, around 200 ng genomic DNA, equal to some 28,000 T cell genomes, was loaded into each replicate PCR. Purified libraries were measured with a Qubit 3.0 fluorometer, size-checked on a Bioanalyzer 2100, and measured again with the KAPA Library Quantification kit. A separate single-read 150-cycle Illumina NextSeq 550 flow cell was used to sequence each immunoSEQ 96-well plate. The original pipeline was this. Because the immunoSEQ output included only junctional sequences and no quality scores, the filtering could not be the same as the filtering used for full-length reads. To assign V/J genes and CDR3, sequences were annotated against IMGT germline references using PyIR, a Python wrapper for IgBLAST v1.9. Reads were filtered out if the reads had weak V/J assignments (E-value above 1e-6), no CDR3, stop codons, out-of-frame junctions, or ambiguous translated residues. V3J clonotypes were defined as sequences sharing an identical inferred V gene, J gene, and CDR3 amino acid sequence. Percentage overlap between repertoires was computed as shared unique clonotypes divided by the size of the smaller repertoire. Repertoire richness was assessed with RTK rarefaction, the Chao1 estimator, and Recon v2.1 estimates of unobserved clonotypes. Generation probabilities were computed with OLGA for all TCRbeta clonotypes obtained by the gDNA method from a few donors. Here the immuneACCESS table is served through TCRdb, limited to in-frame sequences with V and J called. Missing clones are a known gap in these copies; in checked studies unresolved V genes cover under half, and the rest lacks a known reason. V, J and clone size are taken as reported in that table, and D and trimming were inferred from the DNA itself. Within this sample are over 2 million clones, with approximately 95% of them counted one time only. The ten largest clones add up to 0.13% of the sample.

The origin of this receptor is a man younger than 35 in good health. The chain employs TRBV2 and TRBJ1-4, with no confidently assigned D gene. What was sequenced was naive CD4+ T cells sorted from blood. The meaning of the sample's cell subset or site label: CD45RA+ positively selected. The nucleotide sequence is TGTGCCAGCAGTGGTGGCGGGGATAGGGCAACTAATGAAAAACTGTTTTTT. Its amino acids are CASSGGGDRATNEKLFF.